The 27 T cell receptor beta chains in this list originate from one sample, sequenced in a study of radiotherapy plus CTLA-4 blockade in lung cancer. Sequenced by immunoSEQ multiplex PCR; TCRdb stores in-frame clones only, minus some. The data contain 35,000 to 50,000 clones, 70% to 75% of them singletons. Sequenced here: peripheral blood, sampled from a patient treated with radiotherapy plus ipilimumab. The receptors originated from a human donor with non-small cell lung cancer who had a complete response to radiotherapy plus ipilimumab.

V and J are TRBV5-4 and TRBJ1-2; 9 bases are shared with TRBD1. The CDR3 covers 17 residues. Germline trimming cut 0 bases from V and 0 bases from J; bases unmatched to any gene: 6. The germline CDR1 and CDR2 sequences are SGHNT and YYREEE (reference sequence). The CDR3 DNA reads TGTGCCAGCAGCTTGGGGGGACAGGGACCAACTAACTATGGCTACACCTTC. It translates to CASSLGGQGPTNYGYTF.

The V call is TRBV5-1, the J call TRBJ2-7, with D possibly matching TRBD2 (5 bases). V shed 0 bases and J shed 5 bases, with 6 bases lying between them. In germline, CDR1 is SGHRS, CDR2 YFSETQ. This CDR3 has 12 amino acids. The CDR3 DNA reads as TGCGCCAGCAGCTTGGACGGGGACGAGCAGTACTTC. Amino acid sequence: CASSLDGDEQYF. The variable domain in full, completed from reference TRBV5-1 and TRBJ2-7, reads KAGVTQTPRYLIKTRGQQVTLSCSPISGHRSVSWYQQTPGQGLQFLFEYFSETQRNKGNFPGRFSGRQFSNSRSEMNVSTLELGDSALYLCASSLDGDEQYFGPGTRLTVT.

The chain is built from TRBV4-3 and TRBJ2-3; no clear D. Per germline, CDR1 LGHNA and CDR2 YSLEER. There are 15 residues in the CDR3. V was pared by 0 bases and J by 4 bases, with 11 bases between. The CDR3 spells CASSQDWLIPDTQYF. As DNA, the CDR3 is TGCGCCAGCAGCCAAGATTGGCTGATACCAGATACGCAGTATTTT.

The V call is TRBV28, the J call TRBJ1-5; unclear D gene. This CDR3 has 11 residues. Trimming shortened V by 4 bases and J by 12 bases, and 10 bases separated the two germline ends. The germline gives CDR1 MDHEN, CDR2 SYDVKM. The CDR3 bases are TGTGCCAGCAGTTCCCCCCAGGTCCAGCATTTT. Translating it yields CASSSPQVQHF.

The rearrangement uses TRBV5-1 and TRBJ2-2, with no clear D. V was trimmed by 0 bases and J by 8 bases, leaving 8 bases between them. There are 13 residues in the CDR3. CDR1 and CDR2 (germline): SGHRS, YFSETQ. The CDR3 protein is CASSLDRSGELFF. The CDR3 DNA reads as TGCGCCAGCAGCTTGGATAGGAGTGGGGAGCTGTTTTTT.

The CDR3 loop reads CASREYQLHEKLFF. CDR3 bases: TGTGCCAGTCGAGAATACCAACTCCATGAAAAACTGTTTTTT. The chain couples TRBV19 to TRBJ1-4; D unclear. CDR3 length: 14 residues. With 8 bases removed from V and 6 bases from J, the gap between germline ends came to 16 bases. Germline CDR1 is LNHDA and CDR2 is SQIVND (reference sequence).

The chain uses TRBV7-9 and TRBJ2-1; TRBD1 agrees at 7 bases. V was clipped by 2 bases and J by 13 bases; unmatched bases: 5. The V gene's germline CDR1 is SEHNR and CDR2 FQNEAQ (reference sequence). The CDR3 consists of 12 residues. The CDR3 loop is CASSLSTGVQFF. The DNA for the CDR3 is TGTGCCAGCAGCTTATCCACAGGGGTACAGTTCTTC.

The CDR3 DNA sequence: TGTGCCAGCAGCAAGAGGACAGTTACTAGGGAGCAGTACTTC. Protein sequence: CASSKRTVTREQYF. This chain links TRBV7-2 with TRBJ2-7; D possibly corresponds to TRBD1 (6 bases). V shed 5 bases and J shed 7 bases, with 18 bases lying between them. The CDR3 covers 14 residues. Germline values: CDR1 SGHTA, CDR2 FQGNSA.

J is TRBJ2-1 and V is TRBV4-1, with TRBD2 as a possible D gene (5 bases). CDR3 length: 15 amino acids. V was cut by 1 base and J by 2 bases, with 9 bases left in between. The germline V gene encodes CDR1 MGHRA and CDR2 YSYEKL. The CDR3 DNA follows: TGCGCCAGCAGCCAAGGGGCTAGCCCCTACAATGAGCAGTTCTTC. Translated: CASSQGASPYNEQFF.

This clone was counted between two and nine times. This sequence joins TRBV13 and TRBJ1-1, with D tentatively TRBD1 (6 bases). CDR1 is PRHDT and CDR2 is FYEKMQ in the germline V gene (reference sequence). V lost 0 bases, J lost 5 bases, and 13 bases lay in between. This CDR3 is built from 15 residues. The CDR3: CASSLGQGSNTEAFF. CDR3 in DNA: TGTGCCAGCAGCTTAGGACAGGGAAGTAATACTGAAGCTTTCTTT.

The chain has TRBV7-2 and TRBJ1-3, with D possibly TRBD1 on 5 matching bases. The germline gives CDR1 SGHTA, CDR2 FQGNSA. Between the trimmed V and J ends, which lost 1 base and 0 bases, there was a span of 10 bases. The CDR3 length is 16 residues. CDR3 sequence (DNA): TGTGCCAGCAGCTTAGTCGGGGGAGGCTCTGGAAACACCATATATTTT. It is translated as CASSLVGGGSGNTIYF.

The rearrangement uses TRBV4-1 and TRBJ2-1, with D perhaps matching TRBD2 (7 bases). In germline, CDR1 is MGHRA, CDR2 YSYEKL. Trimming took 1 base from V and 4 from J, leaving 14 bases between them. The CDR3 covers 16 residues. CDR3 in amino acids: CASSQGEGGGYNEQFF. The CDR3, as DNA: TGCGCCAGCAGCCAAGGGGAGGGGGGGGGATACAATGAGCAGTTCTTC.

V is TRBV27 and J is TRBJ2-7, with 12 positions matching TRBD2. Germline V gene lookup returns CDR1 MNHEY and CDR2 SMNVEV (reference sequence). The CDR3 extends over 14 amino acids. J gave up 3 bases and V 8 bases, and 5 bases lay outside the gene matches. The DNA of the CDR3 is TGTGCCAGCTCAAGGACTAGCGGGAACTACGAGCAGTACTTC. It yields the protein CASSRTSGNYEQYF.

The chain couples TRBV6-6 to TRBJ1-6; D may be TRBD1 (5 bases). Germline V lookup: CDR1 MNHNY, CDR2 SVGAGI (reference sequence). V shed 6 bases and J shed 5 bases, with 17 bases lying between them. The CDR3 sequence is 16 residues long. This CDR3 is CASRPTGYKDNSPLHF. The CDR3 nucleotides read TGTGCCAGCAGGCCAACAGGATATAAGGATAATTCACCCCTCCACTTT.

This chain uses TRBV6-5 with TRBJ1-1; 9 bases are shared with TRBD1. V lost 5 bases and J lost 5; bases outside the gene matches: 3. Germline assignment: CDR1 MNHEY and CDR2 SVGAGI. The CDR3 sequence is 13 residues long. CDR3: CASSDRGGTEAFF. For the CDR3, the DNA is TGTGCCAGCAGTGACAGGGGGGGGACTGAAGCTTTCTTT.

This clone was recorded only once. This CDR3 is CASSQMYTEAFF. CDR3 bases: TGTGCCAGCAGCCAAATGTACACTGAAGCTTTCTTT. This chain uses TRBV7-2 with TRBJ1-1; D is unclear. Germline V gene lookup returns CDR1 SGHTA and CDR2 FQGNSA. The CDR3 sequence is 12 residues long. V was clipped by 5 bases and J by 3 bases, with 7 bases between them.

This chain connects TRBV2 to TRBJ1-5, with TRBD1 matching over 9 bases. J lost 4 bases, V lost 6 bases, and 4 bases had no gene match. The CDR3 has 14 amino acids. The germline CDR1 and CDR2 sequences are SNHLY and FYNNEI. CDR3: CASRNRGRNQPQHF. CDR3 sequence (DNA): TGTGCCAGCAGGAACAGGGGGCGGAATCAGCCCCAGCATTTT. Looking up the rest from reference TRBV2 and TRBJ1-5 gives the full variable domain: EPEVTQTPSHQVTQMGQEVILRCVPISNHLYFYWYRQILGQKVEFLVSFYNNEISEKSEIFDDQFSVERPDGSNFTLKIRSTKLEDSAMYFCASRNRGRNQPQHFGDGTRLSIL.

This chain uses TRBV6-5 with TRBJ1-1; D call uncertain. The CDR3 extends over 13 amino acids. Trimming left V 1 base short and J 1 base short, with 4 bases between. Germline CDR1 and CDR2: MNHEY and SVGAGI. The CDR3 DNA reads TGTGCCAGCAGTTACTATAAGAACACTGAAGCTTTCTTT. Translating it yields CASSYYKNTEAFF.

The J gene is TRBJ2-1, the V gene TRBV2; D possibly corresponds to TRBD2 (5 bases). The CDR3 is 15 amino acids. The V end lost 4 bases, the J end lost 7 bases, and 17 bases lay between the germline ends. CDR1 is SNHLY, CDR2 FYNNEI, per germline. In nucleotides, the CDR3 is TGTGCCAGCAGTGGCCGTCCCTCGGGGATAAATGAGCAGTTCTTC. Protein: CASSGRPSGINEQFF. Based on the CDR3 plus reference TRBV2 and TRBJ2-1, the full variable domain is EPEVTQTPSHQVTQMGQEVILRCVPISNHLYFYWYRQILGQKVEFLVSFYNNEISEKSEIFDDQFSVERPDGSNFTLKIRSTKLEDSAMYFCASSGRPSGINEQFFGPGTRLTVL.

This clone was recorded a few times. The genes are TRBV5-6 and TRBJ1-3; no clear D gene. This CDR3 has 15 amino acids. Trimming shortened V by 2 bases and J by 3 bases, and 12 bases separated the two germline ends. CDR1 is SGHDT and CDR2 is YYEEEE in the germline V gene. CDR3 DNA: TGTGCCAGCAGCTTTGCAGGCCCCGGTGGAAACACCATATATTTT. Translation gives CASSFAGPGGNTIYF.

The chain recombines TRBV2 with TRBJ2-5; a weak D match, TRBD2 (6 bases). The CDR3 runs 17 residues. Looked up from germline, CDR1 is SNHLY and CDR2 is FYNNEI. V lost 2 bases and J lost 7, with 23 bases in between. The CDR3 protein is CASSEIPPGTAGGTQYF. The CDR3 DNA follows: TGTGCCAGCAGTGAAATCCCCCCCGGGACTGCTGGGGGGACCCAGTACTTC.

The chain employs TRBV5-4 and TRBJ1-1; D not resolved. The germline V gene encodes CDR1 SGHNT and CDR2 YYREEE (reference sequence). V shed 0 bases and J shed 3 bases, with 9 bases lying between them. The CDR3 is 14 amino acids. The CDR3 DNA reads as TGTGCCAGCAGCTTGGTCCAGCGGGACACTGAAGCTTTCTTT. Translating gives CASSLVQRDTEAFF.

The V and J genes are TRBV6-5 and TRBJ2-7; a possible D gene is TRBD1 (5 bases). The CDR3 is 13 residues long. Germline V gene sequence: CDR1 MNHEY, CDR2 SVGAGI. V lost 4 bases and J 3 bases, leaving 10 bases between the germline ends. CDR3 in DNA: TGTGCCAGCAGTTCAACAGGAAACTACGAGCAGTACTTC. Translating it yields CASSSTGNYEQYF.

The J gene is TRBJ1-4, the V gene TRBV6-6; TRBD1 is a possible D gene (5 bases). This CDR3 comprises 16 residues. The ends were cut back, 2 bases at V and 0 bases at J, with 10 bases in the middle. Germline assignment: CDR1 MNHNY and CDR2 SVGAGI (reference sequence). The CDR3 spells CASSYGQGTTNEKLFF. As DNA, the CDR3 is TGTGCCAGCAGTTACGGGCAGGGAACAACTAATGAAAAACTGTTTTTT.

This chain uses TRBV19 with TRBJ2-7; 7 positions agree with TRBD1. Germline V gene lookup returns CDR1 LNHDA and CDR2 SQIVND (reference sequence). V lost 3 bases and J lost 6; bases outside the gene matches: 5. This CDR3 is built from 13 residues. The CDR3 coding sequence is TGTGCCAGTAGTATCTCCACAGGGGCCGAGCAGTACTTC. It codes for CASSISTGAEQYF.

V is TRBV2 and J is TRBJ2-7, with 7 bases aligning to TRBD1. This CDR3 spans 15 amino acids. CDR1 is SNHLY, CDR2 FYNNEI, per germline. The J segment lost 1 base and the V segment lost 4 bases, leaving 7 bases of the junction unmatched. The CDR3 here is CASSADRVGSYEQYF. The CDR3 DNA sequence: TGTGCCAGCAGTGCCGACAGGGTAGGGTCCTACGAGCAGTACTTC.

The J gene is TRBJ2-7, the V gene TRBV18, with 11 bases aligning to TRBD1. This CDR3 contains 15 residues. The V gene end was trimmed by 4 bases and the J gene end by 4 bases; junction bases not matched to a gene: 6. Germline CDR1 reads KGHSH; CDR2 reads LQKENI. DNA of the CDR3: TGTGCCAGCTCACAACCGGGACAGGGGGTTTACGAGCAGTACTTC. Its protein product is CASSQPGQGVYEQYF.